The next 22 T cell receptor beta chains were all read from a single sample in a study of shared clonotypes between healthy human individuals. Sequencing used immunoSEQ multiplex PCR; TCRdb keeps in-frame clones, though not all of them. The profile covers 2 million to 2.5 million clones, with 85% to 95% appearing a single time and about 0.37% taken by the ten largest. Material for sequencing was naive CD4+ T cells from PBMCs. The subset here: CD45RA+ positively selected. The receptors shown here come from a man younger than 35 in good health. Some clones in this sample may be carry-over from other donors' samples.

This clone has only one observation. V and J are TRBV7-9 and TRBJ1-1; D gene uncertain. This CDR3 has 12 amino acids. Germline-derived CDR1 and CDR2 are SEHNR and FQNEAQ (reference sequence). Deletions cut 2 bases from V and 7 bases from J, with 8 bases between. This chain's CDR3 is CASSLRVGEAFF. CDR3 bases: TGTGCCAGCAGCTTACGTGTGGGTGAAGCTTTCTTT.

The gene calls are TRBV7-2 and TRBJ1-2, with 7 bases identical to TRBD1. Losses at the gene ends were 5 bases for V and 0 bases for J; bases not matched to a gene: 6. Germline assignment: CDR1 SGHTA and CDR2 FQGNSA. The CDR3 runs 15 residues. The CDR3: CASSTRQGSNYGYTF. The CDR3 DNA reads as TGTGCCAGCAGCACCCGACAGGGATCTAACTATGGCTACACCTTC.

V and J are TRBV27 and TRBJ2-1, with D uncertain. CDR3 size: 12 residues. Per the germline V gene, CDR1 is MNHEY and CDR2 is SMNVEV (reference sequence). V was pared by 8 bases and J by 8 bases, with 13 bases between. DNA for the CDR3: TGTGCCAGCTTCTCAATTGGCCATGAGCAGTTCTTC. Protein sequence: CASFSIGHEQFF.

J is TRBJ2-3 and V is TRBV7-9; D tentatively fits TRBD1 or TRBD2 (5 bases each). CDR3 size: 16 residues. Germline assignment: CDR1 SEHNR and CDR2 FQNEAQ (reference sequence). Trimming removed 3 bases from V and 2 bases from J, with 15 bases in between. CDR3 nucleotides: TGTGCCAGCAGCTTGGGGGTTGAAGGGCCCACAGATACGCAGTATTTT. Its translation: CASSLGVEGPTDTQYF.

A single count supports this clone. Different DNA sequences within this sample yield the same CDR3. This chain joins TRBV27 and TRBJ1-1; 9 nucleotides align to TRBD1. The ends lost 5 bases at V and 4 bases at J; junction bases unmatched: 8. Germline CDR1 and CDR2: MNHEY and SMNVEV (reference sequence). The CDR3 length is 15 residues. CDR3 residues: CASSPGQGRGTEAFF. The DNA of the CDR3 is TGTGCCAGCAGTCCCGGACAGGGGCGGGGCACTGAAGCTTTCTTT.

The J gene is TRBJ1-2, the V gene TRBV7-3; weak D call: TRBD1 (6 bases). This CDR3 is 16 amino acids long. V shed 0 bases and J shed 3 bases, with 14 bases lying between them. Per germline, CDR1 SGHTA and CDR2 FQGTGA. CDR3 amino acids: CASSLTAGARDYGYTF. In DNA, the CDR3 is TGTGCCAGCAGCTTAACGGCGGGGGCGCGGGACTATGGCTACACCTTC.

This sequence joins TRBV28 and TRBJ2-7; 10 bases fit TRBD2. In germline, CDR1 is MDHEN, CDR2 SYDVKM. The J segment lost 3 bases and the V segment lost 8 bases, leaving 7 bases of the junction unmatched. The CDR3 extends over 14 amino acids. CDR3 protein: CASLAGGSLYEQYF. Here the CDR3 DNA reads TGTGCCAGCTTAGCGGGAGGAAGCCTCTACGAGCAGTACTTC.

This chain joins TRBV5-4 and TRBJ2-1, with 7 bases lining up with TRBD2. This CDR3 is built from 15 residues. The germline V gene encodes CDR1 SGHNT and CDR2 YYREEE (reference sequence). After removal of 5 bases from V and 3 bases from J, the junction contained 8 bases not matched to a gene. CDR3 sequence reads: CASRRERGYYNEQFF. The CDR3 DNA is TGTGCCAGCAGGAGGGAGCGGGGATACTACAATGAGCAGTTCTTC.

The V gene is TRBV5-1, the J gene TRBJ2-3; 7 nucleotides match TRBD2. CDR1 is SGHRS and CDR2 is YFSETQ in the germline V gene. This CDR3 spans 15 amino acids. V lost 4 bases, J lost 2 bases, and 7 bases stayed unmatched. The CDR3 DNA reads TGCGCCAGCAGCACCTTAGCGGGTATCACAGATACGCAGTATTTT. The encoded protein is CASSTLAGITDTQYF.

This clone showed up just a few times. This CDR3 is also generated by other DNA sequences in the sample. CDR3 in amino acids: CASSADRGNTEAFF. The CDR3 DNA is TGTGCCAGCAGCGCGGACAGGGGGAACACTGAAGCTTTCTTT. This chain joins TRBV9 and TRBJ1-1, with 9 nucleotides matching TRBD1. Germline CDR1 reads SGDLS; CDR2 reads YYNGEE. Trimming at V came to 3 bases and at J to 1 base, leaving 1 base not matched to a gene. The CDR3 is made up of 14 amino acids.

The chain recombines TRBV6-1 with TRBJ1-1; perhaps TRBD1 as D (5 bases). Trimming cost V 6 bases and J 4 bases, with 12 bases left between them. The CDR3 spans 13 residues. The germline V gene has CDR1 MNHNS and CDR2 SASEGT. CDR3 loop: CASRVREGTEAFF. The CDR3 bases are TGTGCCAGCAGGGTCAGGGAGGGCACTGAAGCTTTCTTT.

Here the CDR3 DNA reads TGTGCCAGCAGCCAGGGACTAGCGGGAGTTGGGGAGAGCACAGATACGCAGTATTTT. This encodes CASSQGLAGVGESTDTQYF. The V and J genes are TRBV4-2 and TRBJ2-3; 14 positions agree with TRBD2. V shed 3 bases and J 0 bases; nucleotides not matched to a gene: 8. The germline gives CDR1 LGHNA, CDR2 YNFKEQ. The length of the CDR3 is 19 residues.

V is TRBV5-1 and J is TRBJ1-4; 9 nucleotides match TRBD1. The germline gives CDR1 SGHRS, CDR2 YFSETQ. The CDR3 length is 16 residues. Losses at the gene ends were 1 base for V and 4 bases for J; bases not matched to a gene: 5. For the CDR3, the DNA is TGCGCCAGCAGCTTGACGGGACAGGGTAATAATGAAAAACTGTTTTTT. This translates into CASSLTGQGNNEKLFF.

The rearrangement uses TRBV27 and TRBJ2-2; maybe TRBD2 (5 bases). V lost 5 bases and J 0 bases, leaving 7 bases between the germline ends. Germline-derived CDR1 and CDR2 are MNHEY and SMNVEV (reference sequence). The CDR3 totals 14 residues. CDR3 in DNA: TGTGCCAGCAGTCGAGGGCCGAACACCGGGGAGCTGTTTTTT. Its protein product is CASSRGPNTGELFF.

The chain is built from TRBV5-4 and TRBJ2-3, with 8 bases identical to TRBD1. The V segment lost 1 base and the J segment 2 bases; nucleotides outside the gene matches: 6. Germline V gene sequence: CDR1 SGHNT, CDR2 YYREEE (reference sequence). This CDR3 has 16 amino acids. CDR3 coding DNA: TGTGCCAGCAGCTTGCCTAGGACAGGGAACACAGATACGCAGTATTTT. This codes for CASSLPRTGNTDTQYF.

The chain links TRBV18 to TRBJ2-7; D not certain. Germline lookup yields CDR1 KGHSH and CDR2 LQKENI. Trimming removed 6 bases from V and 4 bases from J, with 13 bases in between. This CDR3 has 13 amino acids. The CDR3 DNA sequence: TGTGCCAGCTCCCCCGGGCTACAATACGAGCAGTACTTC. Protein sequence: CASSPGLQYEQYF.

The chain joins TRBV6-6 to TRBJ2-7, with D maybe TRBD1 (6 bases). Between the trimmed V and J ends, which lost 5 bases and 0 bases, there was a span of 14 bases. In germline, CDR1 is MNHNY, CDR2 SVGAGI (reference sequence). The CDR3 extends over 15 amino acids. CDR3 nucleotides: TGTGCCAGCAGTGGCCCGGGACAAAGCTCCTACGAGCAGTACTTC. This gives the protein CASSGPGQSSYEQYF.

J is TRBJ2-3 and V is TRBV7-3; D is uncertain. V gave up 2 bases and J gave up 0 bases, with 9 bases separating them. The V gene's germline CDR1 is SGHTA and CDR2 FQGTGA. The CDR3 sequence is 15 residues long. CDR3 DNA: TGTGCCAGCAGCTTACAAGGGTTGAGCACAGATACGCAGTATTTT. As protein: CASSLQGLSTDTQYF.

The J gene is TRBJ2-5, the V gene TRBV30; 8 positions agree with TRBD1. The germline V gene encodes CDR1 GTSNPN and CDR2 SVGIG (reference sequence). This CDR3 comprises 13 residues. V shed 5 bases, J shed 4 bases, and the junction held 6 bases outside the gene matches. The CDR3, as DNA: TGTGCCTGGGACAGGGGACACCGAGAGACCCAGTACTTC. The encoded protein is CAWDRGHRETQYF.

The rearrangement links TRBV13 to TRBJ2-7; the D call may be TRBD1 or TRBD2 (5 bases each). Germline V gives CDR1 PRHDT, CDR2 FYEKMQ (reference sequence). The V and J ends lost 0 bases and 3 bases respectively, with 9 bases between them. This CDR3 comprises 14 residues. CDR3 DNA: TGTGCCAGCAGCTTAGGCGGGGCCGGCTACGAGCAGTACTTC. Translated, it gives CASSLGGAGYEQYF.

The chain uses TRBV19 and TRBJ1-2, with TRBD1 matching over 10 bases. Germline CDR1 reads LNHDA; CDR2 reads SQIVND (reference sequence). The CDR3 has 18 amino acids. V gave up 2 bases and J gave up 0 bases; unmatched junction bases: 9. The CDR3 loop is CASSITRDRGIANYGYTF. In DNA, the CDR3 is TGTGCCAGTAGTATAACCCGGGACAGGGGAATTGCTAACTATGGCTACACCTTC.

The chain combines TRBV7-2 with TRBJ2-1, with TRBD2 matching over 8 bases. The CDR3 consists of 15 residues. J lost 9 bases, V lost 3 bases, and 10 bases had no gene match. Germline V gives CDR1 SGHTA, CDR2 FQGNSA. The CDR3 loop reads CASSLGDGRAGEQFF. The CDR3 DNA is TGTGCCAGCAGCTTGGGGGACGGGAGGGCCGGTGAGCAGTTCTTC.